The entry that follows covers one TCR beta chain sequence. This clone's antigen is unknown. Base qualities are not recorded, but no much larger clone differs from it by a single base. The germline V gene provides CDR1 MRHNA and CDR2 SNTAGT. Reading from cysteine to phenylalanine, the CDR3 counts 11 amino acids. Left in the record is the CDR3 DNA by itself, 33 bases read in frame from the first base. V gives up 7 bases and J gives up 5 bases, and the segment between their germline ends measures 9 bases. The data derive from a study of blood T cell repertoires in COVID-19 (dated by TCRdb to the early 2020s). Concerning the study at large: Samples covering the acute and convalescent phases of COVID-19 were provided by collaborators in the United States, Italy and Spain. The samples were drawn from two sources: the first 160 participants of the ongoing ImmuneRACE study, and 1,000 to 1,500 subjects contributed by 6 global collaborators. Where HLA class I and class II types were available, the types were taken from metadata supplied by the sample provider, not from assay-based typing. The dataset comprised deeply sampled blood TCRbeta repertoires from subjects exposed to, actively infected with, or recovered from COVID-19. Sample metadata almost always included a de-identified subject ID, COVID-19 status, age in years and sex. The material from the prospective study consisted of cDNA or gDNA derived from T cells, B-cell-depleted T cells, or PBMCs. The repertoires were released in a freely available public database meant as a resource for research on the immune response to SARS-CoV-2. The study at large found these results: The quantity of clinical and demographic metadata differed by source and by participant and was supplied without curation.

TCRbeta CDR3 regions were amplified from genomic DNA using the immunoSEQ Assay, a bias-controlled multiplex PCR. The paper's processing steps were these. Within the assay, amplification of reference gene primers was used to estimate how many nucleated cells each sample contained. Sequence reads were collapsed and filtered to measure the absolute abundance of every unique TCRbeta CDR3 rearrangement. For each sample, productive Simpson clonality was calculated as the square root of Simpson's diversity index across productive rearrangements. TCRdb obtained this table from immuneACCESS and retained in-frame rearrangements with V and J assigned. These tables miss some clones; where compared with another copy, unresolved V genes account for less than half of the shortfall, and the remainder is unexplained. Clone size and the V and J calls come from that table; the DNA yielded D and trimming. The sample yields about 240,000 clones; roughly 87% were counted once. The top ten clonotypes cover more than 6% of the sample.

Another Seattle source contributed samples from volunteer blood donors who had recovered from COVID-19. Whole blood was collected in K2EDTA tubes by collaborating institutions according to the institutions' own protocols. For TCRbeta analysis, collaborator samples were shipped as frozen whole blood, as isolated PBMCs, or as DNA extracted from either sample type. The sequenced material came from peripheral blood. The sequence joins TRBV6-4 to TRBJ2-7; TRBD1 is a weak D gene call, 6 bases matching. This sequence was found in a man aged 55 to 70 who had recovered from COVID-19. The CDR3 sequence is CASTGVDEQYF. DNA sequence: TGTGCCAGCACAGGGGTGGACGAGCAGTACTTC.